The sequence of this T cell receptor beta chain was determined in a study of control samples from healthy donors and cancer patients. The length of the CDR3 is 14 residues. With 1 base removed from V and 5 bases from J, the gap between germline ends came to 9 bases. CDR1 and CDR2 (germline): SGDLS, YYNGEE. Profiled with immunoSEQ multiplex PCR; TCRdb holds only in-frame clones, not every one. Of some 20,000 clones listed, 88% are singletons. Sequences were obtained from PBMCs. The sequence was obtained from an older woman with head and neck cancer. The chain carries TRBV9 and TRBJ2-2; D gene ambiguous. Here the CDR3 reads CASSVRSQTGELFF. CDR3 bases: TGTGCCAGCAGCGTACGATCGCAGACCGGGGAGCTGTTTTTT. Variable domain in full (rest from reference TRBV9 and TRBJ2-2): DSGVTQTPKHLITATGQRVTLRCSPRSGDLSVYWYQQSLDQGLQFLIQYYNGEERAKGNILERFSAQQFPDLHSELNLSSLELGDSALYFCASSVRSQTGELFFGEGSRLTVL.